This record concerns one T cell receptor beta chain sequence. This clonotype was observed a handful of times. Its antigen remains undetermined. One base away there is no much larger clone; base qualities are not given. The library was built by means of RT-PCR. Sequencing used an Illumina HiSeq 2500. TCRdb reprocessed the public reads (quality trimming at Q25 with fastp, clone calling with MiXCR) and kept in-frame beta chains. Each entry merges the rows of one CDR3 protein and shows their most common DNA and genes. The sample table lists approximately 300,000 distinct CDR3 sequences, about 20% of them with a count of one. Of the sample, 9% to 12% is held by the ten largest clones. The record originates from a study of response to subunit inactivated influenza vaccine (dated by TCRdb to between 2018 and 2020). In the study overall: Deep quantitative profiling of the T cell receptor repertoire was used in the study to follow responses to a trivalent subunit inactivated influenza vaccine.

The investigation overall reported the following: According to the authors, only a limited number of new T cells may be recruited by each seasonal influenza vaccination.

Sequences SGHKS (CDR1) and YYEKEE (CDR2) are obtained from the germline V gene (reference sequence). Clipping removes 4 bases from V and 2 bases from J, with 6 as the unmatched junction base count. There are 15 amino acids in the CDR3, from cysteine to phenylalanine inclusive. The kept DNA is CDR3 alone, 45 bases in frame from the first base. The sequences come from PBMCs from blood, collected approximately 20 months after vaccination. This clonotype originated in a man aged 50-75 years who received an inactivated influenza vaccine. Donor details come from another sample of the same person, matched by shared clones. The sequence links TRBV5-5 to TRBJ2-3, with 8 central nucleotides matching TRBD1. DNA sequence: TGTGCCAGCAGCACCGGACAGGGCTCCACAGATACGCAGTATTTT. Translated, this is CASSTGQGSTDTQYF.